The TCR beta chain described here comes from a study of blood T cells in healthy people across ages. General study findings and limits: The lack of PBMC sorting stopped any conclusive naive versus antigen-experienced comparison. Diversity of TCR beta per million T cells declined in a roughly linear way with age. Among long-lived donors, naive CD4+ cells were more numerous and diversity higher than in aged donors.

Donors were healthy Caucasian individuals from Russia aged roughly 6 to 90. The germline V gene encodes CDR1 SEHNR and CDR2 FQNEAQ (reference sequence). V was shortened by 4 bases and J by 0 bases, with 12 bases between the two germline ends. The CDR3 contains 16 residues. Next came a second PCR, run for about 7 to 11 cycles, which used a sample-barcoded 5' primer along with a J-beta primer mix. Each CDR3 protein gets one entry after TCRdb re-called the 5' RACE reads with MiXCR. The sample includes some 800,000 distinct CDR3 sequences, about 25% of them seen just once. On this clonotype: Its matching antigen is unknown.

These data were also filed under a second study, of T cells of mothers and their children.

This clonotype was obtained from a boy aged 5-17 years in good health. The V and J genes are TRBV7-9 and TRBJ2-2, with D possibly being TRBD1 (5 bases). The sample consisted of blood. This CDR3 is CASSSMGRSNTGELFF. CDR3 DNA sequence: TGTGCCAGCAGCTCAATGGGGCGGTCGAACACCGGGGAGCTGTTTTTT.